A selection of T cell receptor beta chains follows, all from one sample in a study of siplizumab effects on memory and regulatory T cells. Sequencing used immunoSEQ multiplex PCR; TCRdb keeps in-frame clones, though not all of them. The repertoire consists of about 82,000 clones, with 87% occurring once and the leading ten covering approximately 1.4%. The sample consisted of Tregs sorted from blood. The receptors shown here come from a human donor in good health. Both conserved end residues are part of each CDR3. D genes are given only for firm matches.

v_call,j_call,d_call,cdr3_aa
TRBV6-6,TRBJ1-2,NA,CASSYAAGTVNYGYTF
TRBV28,TRBJ1-2,NA,CASRAGTAYGYTF
TRBV29-1,TRBJ1-2,NA,CSVLAGIANYGYTF
TRBV5-1,TRBJ2-3,NA,CASSLGAYSTDTQYF
TRBV7-9,TRBJ2-1,TRBD1,CASSLATTGDGGYNEQFF
TRBV12-5,TRBJ1-4,NA,CASGLVITAAGLNEKLFF
TRBV4-2,TRBJ2-2,NA,CASSQDRAGTGELFF
TRBV6-5,TRBJ1-1,NA,CASSRQVNTEAFF
TRBV25-1,TRBJ2-7,NA,CASSEPRGGQYF
TRBV2,TRBJ2-7,NA,CASTTNSYEQYF
TRBV20-1,TRBJ2-5,NA,CSAIKGETQYF
TRBV19,TRBJ1-3,TRBD1,CASRQGASGNTIYF
TRBV15,TRBJ1-1,NA,CATSRDLQGGGSNTEAFF
TRBV7-2,TRBJ2-5,TRBD2,CASSLALSGGLQETQYF
TRBV7-3,TRBJ2-3,TRBD1,CASSPGQGTDTQYF
TRBV7-9,TRBJ1-4,TRBD1,CASSRSEGTGEKLFF
TRBV5-1,TRBJ2-5,TRBD2,CASSTRLAGGPVETQYF
TRBV2,TRBJ2-2,NA,CASSDMGGRFGELFF
TRBV19,TRBJ2-7,NA,CASKGDRPYEQYF
TRBV5-1,TRBJ1-4,NA,CASSWIPRGADEKLFF
TRBV6-6,TRBJ1-1,NA,CASSYPPVMNTEAFF
TRBV7-2,TRBJ1-3,NA,CASSPRGNTIYF
TRBV19,TRBJ2-7,NA,CASSIGGNSYEQYF
TRBV21-1,TRBJ2-4,NA,CASSSRGRNIQYF
TRBV29-1,TRBJ1-1,TRBD1,CSVVILGQGTTEAFF
TRBV7-9,TRBJ2-3,TRBD2,CASSLTTSGGPKYF
TRBV11-3,TRBJ2-7,NA,CASSFEGTGEQYF
TRBV5-8,TRBJ1-2,TRBD1,CASSAKPGQGADGYTF
TRBV5-4,TRBJ1-5,NA,CASSPGPNQPQHF